This TCR beta chain originates from a study of T cells expressing NK-cell markers. Study details: Among eight sequenced donors, seven carried HCMV seropositivity while one was seronegative. Broader study findings: These clonotypes additionally ranked first within the CD3+CD56-NKG2C+ fraction of four donors. What remained unclear was the HCMV specificity of expanded NKG2C+ T cell clones.

Scientists made TCR beta cDNA using 5'RACE template switching with UMIs. TCRdb reprocessed the 5' RACE reads and keeps a single row for each CDR3 protein, giving no DNA. This table lists 200,000 to 300,000 distinct CDR3 sequences. As concerns this clonotype: The antigen remains undetermined.

This CDR3 spans 17 amino acids. Germline V gene sequence: CDR1 DFQATT, CDR2 SNEGSKA (reference sequence). This chain links TRBV20-1 with TRBJ2-4; the TCRdb D gene call, TRBD1, has no DNA to confirm it. This TCR was recovered from a man between 18 and 29 years old in good health. The material sequenced was blood T cells: a sorted CD56 or NKG2C T cell subset, CD4+ or CD8+ T cells, or bulk PBMC T cells (not recorded which). The CDR3 protein is CSARDRRTVGSKNIQYF.